This T cell receptor (beta chain) was retrieved from a study of cytomegalovirus exposure and HLA in healthy donors (dated by TCRdb to 2016 to 2017). Concerning the study at large: According to a later analysis, one platform produced both the 120 validation repertoires and the roughly 650 repertoires of the first cohort. To predict cytomegalovirus infection status, the study combined high-throughput TCR immunosequencing, statistical association of individual TCRs with disease status, and machine learning. The study was designed to test whether signatures of past pathogen exposure could be identified by cataloging public T cell receptors. In addition to the first cohort of several hundred subjects, a separate validation cohort of approximately 120 different subjects was used. Beyond this particular receptor, the publication reports: The authors suggested that the approach could potentially be extended to other disease states and immunological phenotypes. The validation cohort had no HLA typing available for a later analysis, so co-occurrence within that cohort was assessed over all 130 or so repertoires. A total of about 180 TCR beta chains were listed by the study as associated with cytomegalovirus. In vitro tests confirmed that a few of the cytomegalovirus-associated TCR beta chains recognize cytomegalovirus antigens. Most TCR sequences were observed very rarely across donors, whereas some public TCRs were present in many individuals. Cytomegalovirus status was reported to be diagnosed by the classifier with high specificity and sensitivity in both the original and validation cohorts. In a later analysis, TCRs clustered in the first cohort were found to also tend to co-occur in the roughly 120 validation repertoires, with about 94% of cluster scores above 0.

The library was generated by the immunoSEQ multiplex PCR assay. The paper's data handling went like this. To diagnose cytomegalovirus status from the catalog of TCR beta chain sequences, a statistical classification framework was built. TCRdb holds this immuneACCESS table with in-frame rearrangements only. Some clones are missing; in checked studies, unresolved V genes explain under half, and the rest has no known cause. D and trimming were read from the DNA, whereas the V and J calls and clone size are those reported in that table. This sample gives 75,000 to 90,000 clones in total; 95% of them show up just once. Roughly 0.75% of the sample belongs to the ten largest clones. As to this clone: The clone's antigen remains unknown. Base-call qualities are not available, and no considerably larger clone is one nucleotide away.

Separate from the approximately 670-subject first cohort, the validation cohort of some 130 subjects was the group to which the donors belonged. For CDR1 and CDR2, the germline V gene (reference sequence) lists LNHNV and YYDKDF. The cysteine opens and the phenylalanine closes a CDR3 of 13 amino acids. CDR3 DNA only is kept here, 39 bases in frame from base 1. The trim is 1 base for V and 7 bases for J, with a gap of 10 bases between the germline ends. The chain is encoded by TRBV15 joined to TRBJ1-2; the D gene lacks a confident call. The sample comprised PBMCs. This TCR was sampled from a woman aged 18-29 years in good health and CMV-seronegative. The CDR3 protein is CATSRALAGGYTF. The bases are TGTGCCACCAGCAGAGCTTTGGCAGGTGGCTACACCTTC.